This T cell receptor (beta chain) was captured in a study of shared clonotypes between healthy human individuals. Germline values: CDR1 SGHTA, CDR2 FQGNSA. The CDR3 loop spans 13 amino acids. Under the authors' procedure: Without quality scores, immunoSEQ junctional reads could not be filtered like full-length reads. Assay: immunoSEQ multiplex PCR; the TCRdb copy retains only in-frame clones and omits some. The D gene and trimming were derived from the DNA, and the V and J assignments and clone size from that table. The sample has some 1,400,000 clones, approximately 96% seen once. This clone was seen just once. The target antigen is unknown. The junction does not match germline at one end; this may be a read error. The sample contains more than one DNA sequence encoding this CDR3. Study-wide results and limits: Limited genetic and exposure-history diversity came from having few donors. Generation of non-shared clonotypes was less probable than generation of clonotypes shared by all four donors.

This clonotype originated in a man aged 30 to 39 in good health. Input material: naive CD4+ T cells sorted from blood. Sample subset: CD45RA+ positively selected. The rearrangement joins TRBV7-2 to TRBJ2-7, with unresolved D. The CDR3 bases are TGTGCCAGCAGTTTAGGTCCTCTCTACGAGCAGTACTTC. Amino acid sequence: CASSLGPLYEQYF.